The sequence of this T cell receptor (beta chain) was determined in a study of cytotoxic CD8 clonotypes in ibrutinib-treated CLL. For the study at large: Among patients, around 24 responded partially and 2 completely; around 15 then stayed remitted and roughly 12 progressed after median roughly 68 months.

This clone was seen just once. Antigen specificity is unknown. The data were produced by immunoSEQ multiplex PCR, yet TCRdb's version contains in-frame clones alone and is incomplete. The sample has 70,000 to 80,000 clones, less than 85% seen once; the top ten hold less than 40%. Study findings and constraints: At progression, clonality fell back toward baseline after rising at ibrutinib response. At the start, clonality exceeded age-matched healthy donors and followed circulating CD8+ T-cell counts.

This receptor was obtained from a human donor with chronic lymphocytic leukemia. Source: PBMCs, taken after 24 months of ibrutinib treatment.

For the CDR3, the DNA is TGTGCCAGTAGTACATACAGGGGAACCGGGGAGCTGTTTTTT. It codes for CASSTYRGTGELFF. V and J are TRBV19 and TRBJ2-2; 7 bases line up with TRBD1. CDR1 LNHDA and CDR2 SQIVND come from the germline V gene (reference sequence). V was clipped by 4 bases and J by 5 bases; unmatched bases: 4. This CDR3 region has 14 residues.